This paragraph covers one TCR beta chain sequence. Its antigen remains unknown. These data come from a study of T cell responses to AZD1222 COVID-19 vaccine. Whole-study findings and limits: The repertoires were collected only after the peak T cell response. White British donors predominated, females outnumbered males, and clonal diversity was possibly underestimated.

Here immunoSEQ multiplex PCR was the method, and the copy in TCRdb shows in-frame clones only, minus some. Seen here are approximately 120,000 clones, around 88% observed once, and the top ten hold around 10%. The CDR3 totals 14 residues. CDR1 is SGHVS and CDR2 is FQNEAQ in the germline V gene. Trimming cost V 0 bases and J 0 bases, with 3 bases left between them. The material sequenced was peripheral blood, taken on day 0 of MenACWY control vaccination. The clonotype was recovered from an adult in good health. This chain uses TRBV7-8 with TRBJ2-1; D unresolved. The CDR3 here is CASSLARSYNEQFF. The CDR3 bases are TGTGCCAGCAGCTTAGCGCGCTCCTACAATGAGCAGTTCTTC. The full variable domain, completed using reference TRBV7-8 and TRBJ2-1, is GAGVSQSPRYKVAKRGQDVALRCDPISGHVSLFWYQQALGQGPEFLTYFQNEAQLDKSGLPSDRFFAERPEGSVSTLKIQRTQQEDSAVYLCASSLARSYNEQFFGPGTRLTVL.